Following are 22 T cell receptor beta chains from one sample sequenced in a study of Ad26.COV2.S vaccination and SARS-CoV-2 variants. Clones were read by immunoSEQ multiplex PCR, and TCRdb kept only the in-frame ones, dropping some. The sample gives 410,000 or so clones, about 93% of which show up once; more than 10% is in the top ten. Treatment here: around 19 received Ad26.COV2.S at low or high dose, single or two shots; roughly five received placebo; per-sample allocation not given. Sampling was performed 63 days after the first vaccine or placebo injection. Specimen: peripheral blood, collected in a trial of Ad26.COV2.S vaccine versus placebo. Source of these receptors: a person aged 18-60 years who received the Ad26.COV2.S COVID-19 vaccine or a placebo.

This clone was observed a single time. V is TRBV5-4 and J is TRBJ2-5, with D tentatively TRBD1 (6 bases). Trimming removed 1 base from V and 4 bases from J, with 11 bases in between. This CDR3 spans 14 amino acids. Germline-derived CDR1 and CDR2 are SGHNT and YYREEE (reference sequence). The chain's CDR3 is CASSLPQGRETQYF. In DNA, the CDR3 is TGTGCCAGCAGCTTGCCCCAGGGGAGAGAGACCCAGTACTTC.

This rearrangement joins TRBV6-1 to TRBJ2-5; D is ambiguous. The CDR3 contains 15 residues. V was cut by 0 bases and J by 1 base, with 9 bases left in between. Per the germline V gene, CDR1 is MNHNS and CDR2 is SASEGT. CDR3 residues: CASSEALAVQETQYF. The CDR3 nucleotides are TGTGCCAGCAGTGAAGCGCTTGCGGTCCAAGAGACCCAGTACTTC.

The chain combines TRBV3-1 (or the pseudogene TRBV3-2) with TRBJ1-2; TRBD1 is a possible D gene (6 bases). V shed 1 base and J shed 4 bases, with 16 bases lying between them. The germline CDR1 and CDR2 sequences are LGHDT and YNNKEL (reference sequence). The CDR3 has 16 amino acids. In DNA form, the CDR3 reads TGTGCCAGCAGCCAAGGTGGGGGGCAGGGCATCTATGGCTACACCTTC. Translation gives CASSQGGGQGIYGYTF.

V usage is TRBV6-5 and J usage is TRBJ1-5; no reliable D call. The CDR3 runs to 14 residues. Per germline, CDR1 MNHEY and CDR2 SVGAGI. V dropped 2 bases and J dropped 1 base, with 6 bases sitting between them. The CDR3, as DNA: TGTGCCAGCAGTTACGCGTTCAGCAATCAGCCCCAGCATTTT. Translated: CASSYAFSNQPQHF.

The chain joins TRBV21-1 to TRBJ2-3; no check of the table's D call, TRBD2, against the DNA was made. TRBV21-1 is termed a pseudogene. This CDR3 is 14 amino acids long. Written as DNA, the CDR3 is TGTGCCAGCTCTCCGGGTGAAGGCACAGATACGCAGTATTTT. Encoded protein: CASSPGEGTDTQYF.

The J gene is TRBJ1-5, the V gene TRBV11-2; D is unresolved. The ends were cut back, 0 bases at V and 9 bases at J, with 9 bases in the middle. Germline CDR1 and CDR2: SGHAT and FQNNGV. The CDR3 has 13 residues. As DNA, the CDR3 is TGTGCCAGCAGCTTAGACAGGCAGGCGCCCCAGCATTTT. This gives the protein CASSLDRQAPQHF.

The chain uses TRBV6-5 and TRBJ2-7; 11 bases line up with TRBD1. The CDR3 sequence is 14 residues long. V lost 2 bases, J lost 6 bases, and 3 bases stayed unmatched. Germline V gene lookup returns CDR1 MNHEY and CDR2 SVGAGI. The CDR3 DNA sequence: TGTGCCAGCAGTTACCCAGGACAGGGGGCCGAGCAGTACTTC. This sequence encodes CASSYPGQGAEQYF.

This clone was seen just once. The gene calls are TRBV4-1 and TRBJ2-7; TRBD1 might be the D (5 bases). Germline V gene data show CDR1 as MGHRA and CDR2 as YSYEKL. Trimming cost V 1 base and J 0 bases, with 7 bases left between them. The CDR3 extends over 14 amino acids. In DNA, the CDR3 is TGCGCCAGCAGCCAAGGGACAAACTCCTACGAGCAGTACTTC. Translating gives CASSQGTNSYEQYF.

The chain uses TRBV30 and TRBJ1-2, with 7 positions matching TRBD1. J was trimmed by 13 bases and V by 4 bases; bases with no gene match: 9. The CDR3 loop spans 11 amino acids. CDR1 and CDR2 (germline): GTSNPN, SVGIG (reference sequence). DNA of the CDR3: TGTGCCTGGACCGCCCGCGGGACAGCCACCTTC. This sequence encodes CAWTARGTATF. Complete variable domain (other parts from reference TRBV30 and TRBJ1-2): SQTIHQWPATLVQPVGSPLSLECTVEGTSNPNLYWYRQAAGRGLQLLFYSVGIGQISSEVPQNLSASRPQDRQFILSSKKLLLSDSGFYLCAWTARGTATFGSGTRLTVV.

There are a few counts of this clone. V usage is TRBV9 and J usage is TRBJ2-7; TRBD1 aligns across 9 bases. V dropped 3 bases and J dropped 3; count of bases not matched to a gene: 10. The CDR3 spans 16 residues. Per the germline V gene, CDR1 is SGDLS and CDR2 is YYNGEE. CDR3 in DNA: TGTGCCAGCAGCGCGAGCAGCGGACAGGGGATCTACGAGCAGTACTTC. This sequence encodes CASSASSGQGIYEQYF.

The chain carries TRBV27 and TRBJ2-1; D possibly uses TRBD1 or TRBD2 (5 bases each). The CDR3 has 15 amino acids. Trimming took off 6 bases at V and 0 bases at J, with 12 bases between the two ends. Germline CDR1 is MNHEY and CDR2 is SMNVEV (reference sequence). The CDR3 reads CASRGTESSYNEQFF. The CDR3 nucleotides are TGTGCCAGCAGGGGGACGGAGAGCTCCTACAATGAGCAGTTCTTC.

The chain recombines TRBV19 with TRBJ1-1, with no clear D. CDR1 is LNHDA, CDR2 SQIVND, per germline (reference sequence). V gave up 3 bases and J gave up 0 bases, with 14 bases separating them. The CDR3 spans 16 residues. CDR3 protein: CASSIPPIGMNTEAFF. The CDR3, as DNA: TGTGCCAGTAGTATCCCCCCCATTGGGATGAACACTGAAGCTTTCTTT. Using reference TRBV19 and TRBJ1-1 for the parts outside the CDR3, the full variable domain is DGGITQSPKYLFRKEGQNVTLSCEQNLNHDAMYWYRQDPGQGLRLIYYSQIVNDFQKGDIAEGYSVSREKKESFPLTVTSAQKNPTAFYLCASSIPPIGMNTEAFFGQGTRLTVV.

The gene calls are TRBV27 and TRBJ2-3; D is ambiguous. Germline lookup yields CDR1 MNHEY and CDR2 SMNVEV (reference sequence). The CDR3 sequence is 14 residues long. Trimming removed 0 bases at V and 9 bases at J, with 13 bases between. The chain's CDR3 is CASSLSGRQATQYF. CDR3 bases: TGTGCCAGCAGTTTATCAGGGCGGCAGGCGACGCAGTATTTT.

As DNA, the CDR3 is TGTGCCAGCAGCCCCCTATCATTCACCGGCTACGAGCAGTACTTC. Translating gives CASSPLSFTGYEQYF. The gene calls are TRBV6-5 and TRBJ2-7; no clear D. The CDR3 is 15 residues long. Trimming removed 6 bases at V and 3 bases at J, with 18 bases between. Germline V gene lookup returns CDR1 MNHEY and CDR2 SVGAGI.

This chain's CDR3 is CASSELYNSPLHF. CDR3 in DNA: TGTGCCAGCAGTGAATTGTATAATTCACCCCTCCACTTT. The chain employs TRBV25-1 and TRBJ1-6, with D hard to call. Trimming removed 1 base at V and 4 bases at J, with 2 bases between. The CDR3 length is 13 residues. CDR1 and CDR2 (germline): MGHDK, SYGVNS.

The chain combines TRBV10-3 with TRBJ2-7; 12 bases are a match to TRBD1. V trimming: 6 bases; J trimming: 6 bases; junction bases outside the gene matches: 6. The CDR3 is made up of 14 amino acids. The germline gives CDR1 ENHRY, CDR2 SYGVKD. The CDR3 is CAISPGQGAREQYF. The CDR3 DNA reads TGTGCCATCAGCCCGGGACAGGGGGCTCGCGAGCAGTACTTC.

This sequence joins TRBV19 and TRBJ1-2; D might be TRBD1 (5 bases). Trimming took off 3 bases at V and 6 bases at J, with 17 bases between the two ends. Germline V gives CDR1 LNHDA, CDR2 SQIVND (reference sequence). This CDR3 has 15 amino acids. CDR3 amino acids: CASSIITTGGDGYTF. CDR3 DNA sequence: TGTGCCAGTAGTATCATTACTACAGGCGGCGATGGCTACACCTTC.

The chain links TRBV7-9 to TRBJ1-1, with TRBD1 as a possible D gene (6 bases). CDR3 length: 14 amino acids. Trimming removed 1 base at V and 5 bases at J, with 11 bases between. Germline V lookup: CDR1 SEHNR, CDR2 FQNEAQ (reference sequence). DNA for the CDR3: TGTGCCAGCAGCTTAGTGCAGGGGTTGACTGAAGCTTTCTTT. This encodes CASSLVQGLTEAFF.

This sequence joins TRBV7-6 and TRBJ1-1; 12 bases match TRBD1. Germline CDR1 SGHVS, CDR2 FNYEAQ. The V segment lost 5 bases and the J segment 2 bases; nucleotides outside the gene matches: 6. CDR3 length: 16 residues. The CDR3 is CASSVGTGGLNTEAFF. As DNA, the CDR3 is TGTGCCAGCAGCGTAGGGACAGGGGGCTTAAACACTGAAGCTTTCTTT.

CDR3 amino acids: CASSYPLGTGGIQYF. CDR3 bases: TGTGCCAGCAGTTACCCTCTTGGGACAGGTGGCATTCAGTACTTC. The J gene is TRBJ2-4, the V gene TRBV6-2 or TRBV6-3; 8 bases map to TRBD1. Germline CDR1 MNHEY, CDR2 SVGEGT. This CDR3 is built from 15 residues. V trimming: 2 bases; J trimming: 9 bases; junction bases outside the gene matches: 9.

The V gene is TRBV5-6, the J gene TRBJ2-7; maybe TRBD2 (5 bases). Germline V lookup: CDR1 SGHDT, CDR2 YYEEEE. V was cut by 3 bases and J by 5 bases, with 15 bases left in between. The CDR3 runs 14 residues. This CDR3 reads CASSWGRGRNEQYF. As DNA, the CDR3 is TGTGCCAGCAGCTGGGGTCGAGGGAGAAACGAGCAGTACTTC.

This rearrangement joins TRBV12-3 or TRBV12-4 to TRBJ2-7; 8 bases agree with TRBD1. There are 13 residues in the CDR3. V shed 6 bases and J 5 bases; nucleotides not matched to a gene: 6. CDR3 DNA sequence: TGTGCCAGCAGGCGGACAGGGATCAACGAGCAGTACTTC. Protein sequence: CASRRTGINEQYF.